The T cell receptor beta chain under discussion was sequenced for a study of response to subunit inactivated influenza vaccine. In TCRdb, the RT-PCR reads were re-called with MiXCR into one record per CDR3 protein. In the table there are about 610,000 distinct CDR3 sequences, around 15% of which are singletons. This clonotype was detected only a few times. This sample comprised PBMCs from blood, obtained about 13 days after vaccination. This sequence was found in a man aged 45-60 years who received an inactivated influenza vaccine.

This CDR3 is CASSVSGRWTGELFF. The CDR3 DNA follows: TGTGCCAGCAGCGTAAGCGGGAGATGGACCGGGGAGCTGTTTTTT. The genes are TRBV9 and TRBJ2-2, with 8 bases that match TRBD2. The V gene end was trimmed by 1 base and the J gene end by 5 bases; junction bases not matched to a gene: 4. This CDR3 has 15 amino acids. In germline, CDR1 is SGDLS, CDR2 YYNGEE.